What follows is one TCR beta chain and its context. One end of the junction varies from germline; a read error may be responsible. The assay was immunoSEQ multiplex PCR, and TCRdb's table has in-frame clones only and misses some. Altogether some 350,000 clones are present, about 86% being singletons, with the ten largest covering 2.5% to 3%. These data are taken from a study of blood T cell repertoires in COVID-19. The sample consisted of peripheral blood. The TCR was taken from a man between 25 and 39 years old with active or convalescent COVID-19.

CDR3 sequence reads: CASSSIQGPGQPQHF. The CDR3 DNA follows: TGCGCCAGCAGTTCTATACAGGGTCCCGGTCAGCCCCAGCATTTT. The chain joins TRBV6-5 to TRBJ1-5; tentatively, D is TRBD1 (6 bases). The length of the CDR3 is 15 residues. In germline, CDR1 is MNHEY, CDR2 SVGAGI.